This TCR beta chain was recorded in a study of radiation and T cells in renal cell carcinoma. Generated by immunoSEQ multiplex PCR, the TCRdb table keeps only in-frame clones and is missing some. In the table there are some 100,000 clones, 82% of which are singletons. A note on this clone: As yet, its antigen is unknown.

General observations from the study: No pretreatment tumor biopsies were available for baseline clonotypes. From baseline, blood top tumor clonotypes peaked at 2 weeks post-radiation.

Sample time point: baseline pretreatment blood. As for treatment: 15 Gy SBRT to primary tumor, nephrectomy 4 weeks later. Sample: blood, taken from a patient whose treatment included radiotherapy and nephrectomy. This receptor was taken from a man between 60 and 70 years old with renal cell carcinoma.

This CDR3 reads CASRRLATNEQFF. Written as DNA, the CDR3 is TGTGCCAGCAGAAGACTAGCCACCAATGAGCAGTTCTTC. V gene TRBV6-5 combines with J gene TRBJ2-1; 7 bases agree with TRBD2. Unmatched junction bases numbered 5, after V lost 6 bases and J lost 6 bases. Per germline, CDR1 MNHEY and CDR2 SVGAGI. This CDR3 spans 13 amino acids.